This record concerns one T cell receptor (beta chain) sequence. Its target antigen remains unknown. No per-base quality is available; no much larger clone lies one base away. The entry originates in a study of identical twins (dated by TCRdb to about 2016). Regarding the study in general: The study deep-sequenced TCR alpha and beta repertoires from monozygotic twins, unrelated adults of various ages and cord blood to test whether fetal clonotypes persist. To rule out contamination, the twin experiments were replicated at different times with different library preparation protocols. Results and caveats for the whole study, not just this receptor: Compared with coincidental sharing between unrelated individuals, an excess of low generation-probability sequences was observed among out-of-frame TCR alpha sequences shared between twins. Conclusions relied on cross-sectional statistical analysis, since the same donors could not be followed over many years. Recombination models systematically underestimated out-of-frame TCR alpha sharing in monozygotic twins but agreed with sharing between unrelated individuals. Zero-insertion analyses could be partly confounded by invariant T cells such as MAIT and iNKT, although diverse VJ usage argued against such confounding for most clonotypes. Abundant cord blood beta clonotypes carried fewer insertions; young adult naive repertoires showed a weaker similar trend, while memory repertoires showed none. Excess twin sharing in beta out-of-frame sequences was weaker because fewer shared sequences lowered the signal-to-noise ratio.

The germline V gene provides CDR1 MNHEY and CDR2 SVGEGT. The CDR3 goes from the cysteine to the phenylalanine over 11 residues. The DNA shown is the 33-base CDR3, in frame from base 1. V and J are truncated by 7 bases and 6 bases respectively, leaving an intervening sequence of 8 bases. Every donor in the study was a healthy Caucasian. Three unrelated non-twin adults were also sequenced: a male aged 18 to 29, a male aged 50 to 60 and a female aged 50 to 60. Miltenyi CD45RO+ enrichment and human naive T-cell isolation kits were used to isolate memory (CD45RO+) and naive T cells from PBMC. To prepare the library, 5' RACE was applied. The run used an Illumina HiSeq 2000. Template switching introduced a universal primer binding site; the final cDNA contained a unique molecular identifier, enabling accurate counting of TCR cDNA molecules. First-strand cDNA for TCR alpha and beta chains was synthesized from specific primers in the conserved constant-segment region. To control for contamination, each cDNA library was double barcoded with a SMART-Mk sample barcode plus Illumina barcodes. Two successive PCR steps introduced TruSeq adapter sequences along with Illumina sample barcodes. Sequencing of the TCR alpha and beta cDNA libraries was done on the Illumina HiSeq platform using custom primers. In the original analysis: Raw reads were processed with MiGEC to extract unique molecular identifiers, and MiXCR was used to determine CDR3 positions. For each individual, recombination models were inferred using an EM algorithm with the repgenHMM and IGoR tools. Shared clonotypes were analyzed with the tcR package in R, and sharing was normalized by the product of cloneset sizes. To study raw recombination free of thymic and clonal selection effects, out-of-frame nonproductive sequences were analyzed. TCRdb reworked the public reads: Q25 trimming with fastp, MiXCR clone assembly, productive beta chains retained. Each entry is one CDR3 protein sequence, shown with its most common DNA and genes. These V and J calls originate from TCRdb's pipeline instead of the authors' own analysis. The sample has about 430,000 distinct CDR3 sequences on record, around 20% of them singletons. Clones ranked in the top ten supply around 12% of the sample.

The clonotype originates from a middle-aged man in good health. Sequencing used naive T cells sorted from blood. In the paper's terms, the cell subset or site label means: cells isolated with a human naive T-cell isolation kit. The rearrangement combines TRBV6-2 or TRBV6-3 with TRBJ2-3; TRBD1 is a weak D gene call, 6 bases matching. The DNA reads TGTGCCAGCAACAGGGAGGATACGCAGTATTTT. It specifies CASNREDTQYF.